Each of the 12 T cell receptor beta chains below was sequenced from the same sample in a study of control samples from healthy donors and cancer patients (dated by TCRdb to the early 2020s). The library was generated by the immunoSEQ multiplex PCR assay. As stored in TCRdb, this immuneACCESS dataset retains in-frame rearrangements with V and J assigned. A fraction of the clones does not appear; measured against another copy, unresolved V genes explain less than half of the discrepancy, and the remainder lacks a known reason. The sample table holds 90,000 to 100,000 clones, of which roughly nine tenths were seen once. The ten largest clones add up to about 4% of the sample. The specimen was blood. The receptors were gathered from a woman younger than 30 in good health.

The rearrangement joins TRBV19 to TRBJ2-2; tentative D call: TRBD2 (5 bases). Germline CDR1 and CDR2: LNHDA and SQIVND (reference sequence). V was cut by 1 base and J by 0 bases, with 12 bases left in between. This CDR3 comprises 17 residues. This CDR3 reads CASSIGSAGANTGELFF. DNA for the CDR3: TGTGCCAGTAGTATAGGATCCGCGGGCGCGAACACCGGGGAGCTGTTTTTT.

Only one count was recorded for this clone. The chain carries TRBV18 and TRBJ1-4; D remains unclear. Germline V gene data show CDR1 as KGHSH and CDR2 as LQKENI. The V end was cut by 5 bases, the J end by 15 bases, with 13 bases between. The CDR3 is 11 amino acids. Written as DNA, the CDR3 is TGTGCCAGCTCAGTTACCTCGGAGGTGTTTTTT. This codes for CASSVTSEVFF. The full variable domain, its missing parts supplied by reference TRBV18 and TRBJ1-4, is NAGVMQNPRHLVRRRGQEARLRCSPMKGHSHVYWYRQLPEEGLKFMVYLQKENIIDESGMPKERFSAEFPKEGPSILRIQQVVRGDSAAYFCASSVTSEVFFGSGTQLSVL.

The chain joins TRBV10-1 to TRBJ2-3; D ambiguous. CDR1 WNHNN and CDR2 SYGVQD come from the germline V gene (reference sequence). The length of the CDR3 is 14 residues. Trimming took off 2 bases at V and 6 bases at J, with 12 bases between the two ends. The CDR3 here is CASSESSSWDTQYF. DNA of the CDR3: TGCGCCAGCAGTGAGAGTTCGAGTTGGGATACGCAGTATTTT.

The V and J genes are TRBV9 and TRBJ1-2; 9 nucleotides agree with TRBD1. Germline V gene lookup returns CDR1 SGDLS and CDR2 YYNGEE. The CDR3 contains 16 residues. J gave up 5 bases and V 1 base, and 9 bases lay outside the gene matches. The CDR3 spells CASSVLITGGRYGYTF. The CDR3 DNA reads as TGTGCCAGCAGCGTATTGATTACAGGGGGCCGGTATGGCTACACCTTC.

The genes are TRBV7-9 and TRBJ1-1; TRBD1 matches at 9 bases. Per the germline V gene, CDR1 is SEHNR and CDR2 is FQNEAQ (reference sequence). The CDR3 is made up of 13 amino acids. Germline trimming cut 6 bases from V and 5 bases from J; bases unmatched to any gene: 4. DNA for the CDR3: TGTGCCAGCAGGGACAGGGGACGGACTGAAGCTTTCTTT. It specifies CASRDRGRTEAFF.

This chain joins TRBV6-4 and TRBJ1-6; weak D call: TRBD1 (5 bases). The CDR3 totals 14 residues. Germline loops: CDR1 MRHNA, CDR2 SNTAGT. V shed 4 bases and J shed 9 bases, with 13 bases lying between them. CDR3 amino acids: CASSALGEGSPLHF. In nucleotides, the CDR3 is TGTGCCAGCAGTGCATTAGGGGAGGGTTCACCCCTCCACTTT.

This clone was detected once. Within the sample, other DNA sequences also encode this same CDR3. The V and J genes are TRBV6-6 and TRBJ1-1; perhaps TRBD1 as D (5 bases). Trimming took 0 bases from V and 1 from J, leaving 9 bases between them. The germline V gene has CDR1 MNHNY and CDR2 SVGAGI (reference sequence). The CDR3 runs to 15 residues. The CDR3, as DNA: TGTGCCAGCAGTTACTCGGGGGGTGGGAACACTGAAGCTTTCTTT. It codes for CASSYSGGGNTEAFF.

The gene calls are TRBV29-1 and TRBJ1-1; tentative D call: TRBD1 (5 bases). The germline V gene has CDR1 SQVTM and CDR2 ANQGSEA. The V end lost 5 bases, the J end lost 3 bases, and 7 bases lay between the germline ends. This CDR3 has 11 amino acids. The CDR3 protein is CSVWGYTEAFF. CDR3 bases: TGCAGCGTTTGGGGGTACACTGAAGCTTTCTTT.

The chain is built from TRBV6-5 and TRBJ2-5; D gene uncertain. V lost 6 bases and J 4 bases, leaving 12 bases between the germline ends. This CDR3 has 13 residues. Germline CDR1 is MNHEY and CDR2 is SVGAGI. This CDR3 reads CASSTPGAETQYF. CDR3 nucleotide sequence: TGTGCCAGCAGCACCCCGGGCGCAGAGACCCAGTACTTC.

V gene TRBV3-1 (or the pseudogene TRBV3-2) combines with J gene TRBJ2-7; tentatively, D is TRBD1 (6 bases). CDR1 is LGHDT and CDR2 is YNNKEL in the germline V gene (reference sequence). The CDR3 covers 14 residues. V gave up 1 base and J gave up 3 bases, with 10 bases separating them. The CDR3 protein is CASSQAGQSYEQYF. The CDR3 DNA reads as TGTGCCAGCAGCCAAGCGGGACAAAGCTACGAGCAGTACTTC.

The gene calls are TRBV12-3 or TRBV12-4 and TRBJ1-5; unclear D gene. The CDR3 covers 13 residues. V dropped 5 bases and J dropped 4 bases, with 9 bases sitting between them. CDR3: CASSRGGNQPQHF. The CDR3 DNA is TGTGCCAGCAGTCGCGGAGGTAATCAGCCCCAGCATTTT.

The rearrangement uses TRBV3-1 (or the pseudogene TRBV3-2) and TRBJ1-1; no clear D gene. Trimming took off 3 bases at V and 1 base at J, with 12 bases between the two ends. Germline-derived CDR1 and CDR2 are LGHDT and YNNKEL (reference sequence). The CDR3 sequence is 15 residues long. In DNA, the CDR3 is TGTGCCAGCAGCCATGCGGGTTCCGGGAACACTGAAGCTTTCTTT. As protein: CASSHAGSGNTEAFF.